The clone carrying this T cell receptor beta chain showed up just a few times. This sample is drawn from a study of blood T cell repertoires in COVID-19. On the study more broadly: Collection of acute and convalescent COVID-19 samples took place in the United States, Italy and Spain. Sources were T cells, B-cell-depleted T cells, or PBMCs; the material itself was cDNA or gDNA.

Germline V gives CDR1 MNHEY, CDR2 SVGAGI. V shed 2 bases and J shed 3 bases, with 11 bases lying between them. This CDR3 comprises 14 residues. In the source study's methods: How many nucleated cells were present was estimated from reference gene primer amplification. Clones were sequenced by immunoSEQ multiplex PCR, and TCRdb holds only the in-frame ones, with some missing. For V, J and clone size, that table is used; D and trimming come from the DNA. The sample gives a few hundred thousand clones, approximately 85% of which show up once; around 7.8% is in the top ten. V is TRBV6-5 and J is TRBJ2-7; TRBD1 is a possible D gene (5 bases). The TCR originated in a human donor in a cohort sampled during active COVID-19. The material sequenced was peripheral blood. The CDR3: CASSYGQGNYEQYF. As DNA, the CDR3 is TGTGCCAGCAGTTACGGCCAGGGTAACTACGAGCAGTACTTC.